Sequencing of this T cell receptor (beta chain) was carried out in a study of shared clonotypes between healthy human individuals. Study details: Each donor had three CD4 naive, three CD4 memory, two CD8 naive and one CD8 memory plate.

The authors divided CD4+ cells into CD45RA+ naive and CD45RA-negative memory subsets. As to this clone: What it binds is not known.

Study-level results: Naive subsets typically showed greater estimated richness than memory subsets. Rarefaction exposed incomplete sorted-subset sequencing despite large depth.

Trimming cost V 2 bases and J 10 bases, with 10 bases left between them. Germline CDR1 and CDR2: SGHDT and YYEEEE. The CDR3 is 12 amino acids. Clones were read by immunoSEQ multiplex PCR, and TCRdb kept only the in-frame ones, dropping some. The sample holds approximately 1.4 million clones; around 98% are singletons and the top ten take roughly 0.45%. This rearrangement joins TRBV5-6 to TRBJ2-1; D may be TRBD1 (5 bases). This clonotype was obtained from a man between 25 and 39 years old in good health. Input material: naive CD4+ T cells sorted from blood. The subset here: CD45RA+ positively selected. CDR3 nucleotides: TGTGCCAGCAGCTTATTTCAGGGAGAGCAGTTCTTC. This sequence encodes CASSLFQGEQFF.